The subject of this entry is one TCR beta chain. Its antigen is currently unknown. This specimen comes from a study of PD-1 blockade in classical Hodgkin lymphoma. Study-wide background: Intravenous nivolumab at 3 mg/kg was given to patients every 2 weeks.

The study's findings and limits: Patients with a complete response exhibited baseline diversity comparable to newly diagnosed patients. Patients starting nivolumab less than 1 year after ASCT had lower diversity and were excluded from later analyses. Reports indicated that newly diagnosed patients had lower baseline TCR diversity than healthy donors did.

TCRdb keeps only in-frame clones here, not all; method: immunoSEQ multiplex PCR. Of 20,000 to 25,000 clones listed, roughly 80% are singletons. Each patient's relapse followed autologous stem cell transplantation, and brentuximab vedotin exposure varied. CDR1 ENHRY and CDR2 SYGVKD come from the germline V gene. V gave up 11 bases and J gave up 0 bases; unmatched junction bases: 15. The CDR3 is 17 amino acids. Sequencing was performed on peripheral blood mononuclear cells (PBMCs), taken before the second cycle of nivolumab. The chain employs TRBV10-3 and TRBJ2-1; 8 bases line up with TRBD2. The source of this sequence is a human donor with classical Hodgkin lymphoma. The CDR3 DNA reads as TGTGCCTCCAGACTAGCGCATACCTTAAGCTCCTACAATGAGCAGTTCTTC. Translating it yields CASRLAHTLSSYNEQFF.